What follows are 32 T cell receptor beta chains derived from one specimen sequenced in a study of blood T cell repertoires in COVID-19. Profiling relied on immunoSEQ multiplex PCR, and the TCRdb table lists in-frame clones only, not all of them. Of under 250,000 clones in the sample, roughly 88% were seen once. Sequenced sample: peripheral blood. These receptors were obtained from a woman under 40 with COVID-19, enrolled during active disease.

This clone was detected only once. The chain combines TRBV5-1 with TRBJ1-1; no clear D. Germline-derived CDR1 and CDR2 are SGHRS and YFSETQ. This CDR3 has 15 amino acids. The V end was cut by 4 bases, the J end by 1 base, with 14 bases between. In DNA form, the CDR3 reads TGCGCCAGCAGCCCAACCGCGGGGAAGAACACTGAAGCTTTCTTT. Translating it yields CASSPTAGKNTEAFF. The variable domain in full, with the rest retrieved from reference TRBV5-1 and TRBJ1-1, is KAGVTQTPRYLIKTRGQQVTLSCSPISGHRSVSWYQQTPGQGLQFLFEYFSETQRNKGNFPGRFSGRQFSNSRSEMNVSTLELGDSALYLCASSPTAGKNTEAFFGQGTRLTVV.

About this clone: Distinct nucleotide sequences in the sample also encode this CDR3. The chain employs TRBV4-3 and TRBJ1-3; D remains ambiguous. The CDR3 is made up of 16 amino acids. Germline lookup yields CDR1 LGHNA and CDR2 YSLEER. Trimming pared 1 base from V and 2 bases from J, leaving 12 bases between. CDR3 amino acids: CASSQVLRGAGNTIYF. CDR3 DNA sequence: TGCGCCAGCAGCCAAGTTTTGCGGGGAGCTGGAAACACCATATATTTT.

The rearrangement joins TRBV11-3 to TRBJ2-1; 9 positions match TRBD2. The V gene end was trimmed by 3 bases and the J gene end by 14 bases; junction bases not matched to a gene: 20. Germline V gene lookup returns CDR1 SGHNT and CDR2 YENEEA. This CDR3 comprises 17 residues. The CDR3: CASSLSNSGSIQTPKFF. CDR3 in DNA: TGTGCCAGCAGCTTGTCCAATAGCGGGAGTATACAAACACCGAAGTTCTTC.

The chain is built from TRBV27 and TRBJ1-1; 10 nucleotides agree with TRBD1. The germline gives CDR1 MNHEY, CDR2 SMNVEV (reference sequence). Germline trimming cut 3 bases from V and 4 bases from J; bases unmatched to any gene: 5. CDR3 length equals 15 residues. The CDR3 DNA reads TGTGCCAGCAGTTTTGGGACAGGGGTGGGCACTGAAGCTTTCTTT. Residues: CASSFGTGVGTEAFF.

This sequence joins TRBV19 and TRBJ2-1; perhaps TRBD1 as D (5 bases). V dropped 3 bases and J dropped 6 bases, with 15 bases sitting between them. CDR3 length: 15 amino acids. Germline loops: CDR1 LNHDA, CDR2 SQIVND (reference sequence). In nucleotides, the CDR3 is TGTGCCAGTAGTATCGTCAGGGAAATCTCCAATGAGCAGTTCTTC. It translates to CASSIVREISNEQFF.

The chain joins TRBV6-5 to TRBJ1-6, with D perhaps TRBD1 (5 bases). The V end lost 6 bases, the J end lost 5 bases, and 14 bases lay between the germline ends. The CDR3 has 15 residues. CDR1 is MNHEY, CDR2 SVGAGI, per germline. The CDR3 coding sequence is TGTGCCAGCAGATTATGGGGGGGAAATAATTCACCCCTCCACTTT. It translates to CASRLWGGNNSPLHF.

V usage is TRBV2 and J usage is TRBJ1-2; TRBD1 matches 9 bases. The length of the CDR3 is 13 residues. Looked up from germline, CDR1 is SNHLY and CDR2 is FYNNEI. V was clipped by 6 bases and J by 6 bases; unmatched bases: 5. The CDR3: CASSGDRVDGYTF. CDR3 bases: TGTGCCAGCAGCGGGGACAGGGTTGATGGCTACACCTTC.

This clone was counted a single time. J is TRBJ1-1 and V is TRBV15; 9 bases fit TRBD1. Germline CDR1 LNHNV, CDR2 YYDKDF (reference sequence). V lost 0 bases to trimming and J lost 2 bases; unmatched junction nucleotides: 7. The CDR3 spans 17 residues. The CDR3 region is CATSRDRWTGANTEAFF. CDR3 bases: TGTGCCACCAGCAGAGATCGGTGGACAGGGGCAAACACTGAAGCTTTCTTT.

A few counts support this clone. This chain connects TRBV7-2 to TRBJ2-5, with D perhaps matching TRBD1 (5 bases). This CDR3 spans 14 amino acids. The germline gives CDR1 SGHTA, CDR2 FQGNSA. The V end was cut by 2 bases, the J end by 1 base, with 8 bases between. CDR3 region: CASSLPGPQETQYF. The CDR3, as DNA: TGTGCCAGCAGCTTACCAGGGCCCCAAGAGACCCAGTACTTC.

The chain recombines TRBV27 with TRBJ2-7; tentatively, D is TRBD2 (6 bases). This CDR3 has 15 amino acids. Germline CDR1 and CDR2: MNHEY and SMNVEV (reference sequence). Trimming took off 6 bases at V and 1 base at J, with 16 bases between the two ends. CDR3 amino acids: CASSNGGAVSYEQYF. CDR3 nucleotides: TGTGCCAGCAGCAACGGCGGGGCAGTTTCCTACGAGCAGTACTTC.

V usage is TRBV29-1 and J usage is TRBJ1-2; D gene uncertain. Trimming left V 7 bases short and J 8 bases short, with 17 bases between. The CDR3 covers 12 residues. Per the germline V gene, CDR1 is SQVTM and CDR2 is ANQGSEA. The DNA for the CDR3 is TGCAGCGCCCGACGGGGAAGCGACGGCTACACCTTC. This encodes CSARRGSDGYTF.

This clone is a singleton in its sample. The V gene is TRBV3-1 (or the pseudogene TRBV3-2), the J gene TRBJ1-3; D not resolved. The CDR3 loop spans 16 amino acids. Trimming took 0 bases from V and 4 from J, leaving 13 bases between them. CDR1 LGHDT and CDR2 YNNKEL come from the germline V gene (reference sequence). The CDR3: CASSQDLAGSGNTIYF. DNA for the CDR3: TGTGCCAGCAGCCAAGATTTAGCGGGGTCCGGAAACACCATATATTTT.

This clone has just a few counts. The rearrangement joins TRBV7-2 to TRBJ1-2; 8 nucleotides agree with TRBD1. The germline V gene encodes CDR1 SGHTA and CDR2 FQGNSA. This CDR3 has 14 amino acids. The J segment lost 8 bases and the V segment lost 7 bases, leaving 12 bases of the junction unmatched. The DNA of the CDR3 is TGTGCCAGCAACCCTGGGACAGGCCTTGGGGGCTACACCTTC. This translates into CASNPGTGLGGYTF.

The chain employs TRBV10-1 and TRBJ2-2, with D unresolved. Trimming stripped 0 bases from V and 5 bases from J, with 10 bases between. The V gene's germline CDR1 is WNHNN and CDR2 SYGVQD (reference sequence). This CDR3 spans 15 amino acids. DNA for the CDR3: TGCGCCAGCAGTGAGTCGCCGCACCGGACCGGGGAGCTGTTTTTT. It codes for CASSESPHRTGELFF.

The rearrangement links TRBV6-5 to TRBJ2-7; 8 bases are a match to TRBD2. The CDR3 extends over 15 amino acids. The germline CDR1 and CDR2 sequences are MNHEY and SVGAGI. The V gene end was trimmed by 2 bases and the J gene end by 0 bases; junction bases not matched to a gene: 3. This CDR3 is CASSYVAGNSYEQYF. CDR3 nucleotides: TGTGCCAGCAGTTACGTAGCGGGGAACTCCTACGAGCAGTACTTC.

The chain couples TRBV11-2 to TRBJ2-7; TRBD1 matches at 7 bases. Per the germline V gene, CDR1 is SGHAT and CDR2 is FQNNGV. V was clipped by 5 bases and J by 3 bases; unmatched bases: 7. The CDR3 consists of 14 residues. CDR3 amino acids: CASSPWGQIYEQYV. The CDR3 nucleotides read TGTGCCAGCAGCCCATGGGGACAGATCTACGAGCAGTACGTC.

J is TRBJ1-3 and V is TRBV4-3; 7 bases are a match to TRBD1. Germline trimming cut 5 bases from V and 2 bases from J; bases unmatched to any gene: 6. Germline CDR1 LGHNA, CDR2 YSLEER. This CDR3 is built from 15 residues. CDR3 nucleotides: TGCGCCAGCAGCGATGCAAGGGGGCCTGGAAACACCATATATTTT. Translated, it gives CASSDARGPGNTIYF.

The rearrangement joins TRBV7-9 to TRBJ2-1; TRBD2 is a possible D gene (6 bases). This CDR3 region has 14 residues. V dropped 4 bases and J dropped 4 bases, with 11 bases sitting between them. Germline CDR1 is SEHNR and CDR2 is FQNEAQ (reference sequence). The CDR3 sequence: CASSSLATYNEQFF. CDR3 coding DNA: TGTGCCAGCAGCTCTCTAGCGACGTACAATGAGCAGTTCTTC.

This sequence joins TRBV29-1 and TRBJ1-5, with D tentatively TRBD1 (6 bases). Trimming stripped 6 bases from V and 1 base from J, with 10 bases between. CDR1 is SQVTM, CDR2 ANQGSEA, per germline. The CDR3 runs 13 residues. This chain's CDR3 is CSVVQGSNQPQHF. DNA of the CDR3: TGCAGCGTCGTACAGGGAAGCAATCAGCCCCAGCATTTT.

This sequence joins TRBV7-8 and TRBJ2-3; TRBD1 might be the D (6 bases). CDR1 is SGHVS and CDR2 is FQNEAQ in the germline V gene. The CDR3 spans 16 residues. Deletions cut 8 bases from V and 1 base from J, with 19 bases between. The CDR3, as DNA: TGTGCCAGCCGCTCAAAACAGGGACGCGGCACAGATACGCAGTATTTT. Translated, it gives CASRSKQGRGTDTQYF.

This clone was detected only once. The CDR3: CASSKVRLASEQYV. The CDR3 DNA reads as TGTGCCAGCAGCAAAGTAAGACTAGCTAGCGAGCAGTACGTC. The gene calls are TRBV21-1 and TRBJ2-7; TRBD2, the table's D call, was not compared with the DNA. TRBV21-1 is listed as a pseudogene. This CDR3 has 14 amino acids.

The CDR3 DNA reads as TGTGCCACCAGTGAGCCGGGATCGGGCACCGGGGAGCTGTTTTTT. This sequence encodes CATSEPGSGTGELFF. The chain combines TRBV24-1 with TRBJ2-2, with a possible D match to TRBD2 (5 bases). Germline assignment: CDR1 KGHDR and CDR2 SFDVKD. This CDR3 contains 15 residues. Trimming took 4 bases from V and 4 from J, leaving 12 bases between them.

The table lists this clone with many counts. The chain recombines TRBV19 with TRBJ2-1; D is perhaps TRBD2 (6 bases). The CDR3 contains 16 residues. Looked up from germline, CDR1 is LNHDA and CDR2 is SQIVND (reference sequence). V was clipped by 1 base and J by 3 bases, with 13 bases between them. The CDR3 here is CASSIAGLYGYNEQFF. The CDR3 nucleotides read TGTGCCAGTAGTATAGCGGGACTTTACGGCTACAATGAGCAGTTCTTC.

The gene calls are TRBV10-3 and TRBJ2-1, with TRBD1 matching 7 bases. The CDR3 is 15 amino acids. Per the germline V gene, CDR1 is ENHRY and CDR2 is SYGVKD. The V gene end was trimmed by 8 bases and the J gene end by 1 base; junction bases not matched to a gene: 8. For the CDR3, the DNA is TGTGCCATCGCGAAGGGGGCTATATCCTACAATGAGCAGTTCTTC. Protein product: CAIAKGAISYNEQFF.

The chain is built from TRBV7-9 and TRBJ2-7; a weak D match, TRBD1 (6 bases). Germline V CDR1 and CDR2: SEHNR, FQNEAQ (reference sequence). The ends were cut back, 1 base at V and 4 bases at J, with 17 bases in the middle. The CDR3 length is 16 residues. CDR3 sequence (DNA): TGTGCCAGCAGCTTAGATACCCACACGGACAGATACGAGCAGTACGTC. This encodes CASSLDTHTDRYEQYV.

This chain connects TRBV19 to TRBJ1-1; D possibly corresponds to TRBD1 (5 bases). The CDR3 has 13 amino acids. The germline CDR1 and CDR2 sequences are LNHDA and SQIVND (reference sequence). Deletions cut 3 bases from V and 5 bases from J, with 10 bases between. The CDR3 is CASSIAGRTEAFF. CDR3 sequence (DNA): TGTGCCAGTAGTATTGCGGGGCGTACTGAAGCTTTCTTT.

This clone is a singleton in its sample. The genes are TRBV19 and TRBJ1-4; 9 bases are shared with TRBD1. Losses at the gene ends were 7 bases for V and 7 bases for J; bases not matched to a gene: 10. Germline V lookup: CDR1 LNHDA, CDR2 SQIVND (reference sequence). The CDR3 length is 15 residues. CDR3 in amino acids: CASMEGQGRGEKLFF. CDR3 DNA: TGTGCCAGTATGGAGGGACAGGGTCGTGGTGAAAAACTGTTTTTT.

This clone was seen a single time. This chain links TRBV28 with TRBJ1-2, with 8 bases aligning to TRBD1. V trimming: 2 bases; J trimming: 3 bases; junction bases outside the gene matches: 2. This CDR3 has 14 amino acids. Germline CDR1 MDHEN, CDR2 SYDVKM. CDR3 in amino acids: CASSLDRGDYGYTF. The CDR3 DNA reads TGTGCCAGCAGTTTAGACAGGGGTGACTATGGCTACACCTTC.

V usage is TRBV5-1 and J usage is TRBJ2-3, with no clear D. V was clipped by 0 bases and J by 2 bases, with 10 bases between them. Germline CDR1 is SGHRS and CDR2 is YFSETQ. CDR3 length: 15 residues. The CDR3 DNA is TGCGCCAGCAGCTTGGCCTCGCGGCCCACAGATACGCAGTATTTT. Translation gives CASSLASRPTDTQYF.

The chain recombines TRBV15 with TRBJ1-2; no clear D. Germline lookup yields CDR1 LNHNV and CDR2 YYDKDF (reference sequence). The CDR3 is made up of 13 amino acids. V lost 5 bases to trimming and J lost 1 base, with 8 bases between them. The chain's CDR3 is CATSGQVNYGYTF. In nucleotides, the CDR3 is TGTGCCACCAGCGGCCAGGTTAACTATGGCTACACCTTC.

The CDR3 loop is CASTTSVTDTQYF. The DNA of the CDR3 is TGTGCCAGCACCACTAGCGTAACAGATACGCAGTATTTT. The chain recombines TRBV27 with TRBJ2-3; 7 bases fit TRBD2. V shed 7 bases and J 3 bases; nucleotides not matched to a gene: 4. CDR1 is MNHEY and CDR2 is SMNVEV in the germline V gene (reference sequence). The CDR3 is 13 amino acids.

This sequence joins TRBV7-6 and TRBJ2-4, with D maybe TRBD2 (7 bases). This CDR3 spans 17 amino acids. V lost 8 bases and J lost 1, with 21 bases in between. CDR1 is SGHVS, CDR2 FNYEAQ, per germline. CDR3 residues: CASPPGGGRDAKNIQYF. The CDR3 DNA reads TGTGCCAGCCCTCCTGGGGGGGGGCGCGACGCCAAAAACATTCAGTACTTC.